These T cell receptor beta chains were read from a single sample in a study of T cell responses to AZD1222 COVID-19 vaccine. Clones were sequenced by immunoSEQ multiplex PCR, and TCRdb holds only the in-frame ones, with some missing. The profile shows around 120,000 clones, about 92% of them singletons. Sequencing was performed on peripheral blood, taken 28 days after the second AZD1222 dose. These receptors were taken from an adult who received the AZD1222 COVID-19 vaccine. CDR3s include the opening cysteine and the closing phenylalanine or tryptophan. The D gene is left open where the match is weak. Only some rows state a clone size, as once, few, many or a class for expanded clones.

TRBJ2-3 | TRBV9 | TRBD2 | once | CASSVSGGGTDTQYF | TGTGCCAGCAGCGTTAGCGGGGGAGGCACAGATACGCAGTATTTT
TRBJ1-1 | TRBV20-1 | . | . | CSAPQGPEAFF | TGCAGTGCTCCACAGGGCCCTGAAGCTTTCTTT
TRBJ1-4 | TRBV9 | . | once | CASSVDGRDYNEKLFF | TGTGCCAGCAGCGTAGACGGGCGAGACTATAATGAAAAACTGTTTTTT
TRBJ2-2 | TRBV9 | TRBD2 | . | CASSSRLAVSTGELFF | TGTGCCAGCAGCTCTCGACTAGCGGTTAGCACCGGGGAGCTGTTTTTT
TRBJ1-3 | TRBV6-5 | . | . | CASSPDSIGNTIYF | TGTGCCAGCAGCCCGGACAGTATAGGAAACACCATATATTTT
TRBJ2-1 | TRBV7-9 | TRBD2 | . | CASSSVAGDSYNEQFF | TGTGCCAGCAGCTCCGTAGCGGGGGACTCCTACAATGAGCAGTTCTTC
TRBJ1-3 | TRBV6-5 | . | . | CASSLRGNTIYF | TGTGCCAGCAGCCTCCGTGGAAACACCATATATTTT
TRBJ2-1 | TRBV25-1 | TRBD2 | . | CASSKVLAGPGYNEQFF | TGTGCCAGCAGTAAGGTATTAGCGGGTCCGGGCTACAATGAGCAGTTCTTC
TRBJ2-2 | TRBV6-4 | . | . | CASSDSEVKRAGELFF | TGTGCCAGCAGTGACTCTGAGGTTAAACGGGCCGGGGAGCTGTTTTTT
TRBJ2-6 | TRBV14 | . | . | CASSLRLDGANVLTF | TGTGCCAGCAGCCTGAGGTTGGATGGGGCCAACGTCCTGACTTTC
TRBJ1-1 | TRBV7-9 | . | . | CASSLFGRRNTEAFF | TGTGCCAGCAGCTTATTTGGACGACGGAACACTGAAGCTTTCTTT
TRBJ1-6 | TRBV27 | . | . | CASSLVRDSPLHF | TGTGCCAGCAGTTTGGTCAGGGATTCACCCCTCCACTTT
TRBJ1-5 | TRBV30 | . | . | CAWAQGGQPQHF | TGTGCCTGGGCGCAGGGAGGCCAGCCCCAGCATTTT
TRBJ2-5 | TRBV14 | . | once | CASSQVGDRKKETQYF | TGTGCCAGCAGCCAAGTCGGGGATCGGAAAAAAGAGACCCAGTACTTC
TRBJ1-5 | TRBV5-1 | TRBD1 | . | CASRPTGDSNQPQHF | TGCGCCAGCAGACCCACAGGGGATAGCAATCAGCCCCAGCATTTT
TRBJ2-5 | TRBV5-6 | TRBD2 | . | CASSFLAGVHLKETQYF | TGTGCCAGCAGCTTCCTAGCGGGGGTCCATCTGAAAGAGACCCAGTACTTC
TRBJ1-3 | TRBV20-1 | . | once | CSASFFGNTIYF | TGCAGTGCTAGTTTTTTTGGAAACACCATATATTTT
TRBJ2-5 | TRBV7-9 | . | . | CASSVDGNGIQETQYF | TGTGCCAGCAGCGTTGACGGAAATGGGATCCAAGAGACCCAGTACTTC
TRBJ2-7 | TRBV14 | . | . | CASSQDIGGGQQYF | TGTGCCAGCAGCCAAGATATAGGGGGAGGGCAGCAGTACTTC
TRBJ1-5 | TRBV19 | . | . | CASSDPPANQPQHF | TGTGCCAGTAGCGACCCCCCGGCAAATCAGCCCCAGCATTTT
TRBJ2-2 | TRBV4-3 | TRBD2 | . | CASSQDIPGLVLNTGELFF | TGCGCCAGCAGCCAAGATATACCGGGACTAGTATTGAACACCGGGGAGCTGTTTTTT
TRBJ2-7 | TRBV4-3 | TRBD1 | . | CASSHRTGEDEQYF | TGCGCCAGCAGCCACCGAACAGGGGAAGACGAGCAGTACTTC
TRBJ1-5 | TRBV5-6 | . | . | CASSFSTSGNQPQHF | TGTGCCAGCAGCTTCTCGACTAGTGGCAATCAGCCCCAGCATTTT
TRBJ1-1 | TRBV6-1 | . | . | CASSVRPRGANTEAFF | TGTGCCAGCAGTGTTCGCCCCAGGGGTGCTAACACTGAAGCTTTCTTT
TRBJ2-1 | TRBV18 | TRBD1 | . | CASSQGQGRIDEQFF | TGTGCCAGCTCACAGGGACAGGGTAGGATTGATGAGCAGTTCTTC
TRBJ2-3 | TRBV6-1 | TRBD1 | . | CASSEQGESDTQYF | TGTGCCAGCAGTGAACAGGGGGAATCGGATACGCAGTATTTT
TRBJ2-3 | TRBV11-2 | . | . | CASSWDQLGTDTQYF | TGTGCCAGCAGCTGGGACCAGCTAGGCACAGATACGCAGTATTTT
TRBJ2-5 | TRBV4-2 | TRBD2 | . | CASSQEGVGGGFQETQYF | TGTGCCAGCAGCCAAGAAGGAGTCGGCGGGGGGTTCCAAGAGACCCAGTACTTC
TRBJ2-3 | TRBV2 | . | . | CASSEQGDTDTQYF | TGTGCCAGCAGTGAGCAGGGTGACACAGATACGCAGTATTTT
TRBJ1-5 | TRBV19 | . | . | CASSSQRQPQHF | TGTGCCAGTTCCTCCCAACGTCAGCCCCAGCATTTT
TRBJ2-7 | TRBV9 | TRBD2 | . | CASSVVPGGSYEQYF | TGTGCCAGCAGCGTGGTGCCGGGAGGGTCCTACGAGCAGTACTTC
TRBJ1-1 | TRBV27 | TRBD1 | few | CASSLGQGSTEAFF | TGTGCCAGCAGCCTCGGACAGGGGTCCACTGAAGCTTTCTTT
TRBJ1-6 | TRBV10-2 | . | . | CASSESRGKNSPLHF | TGCGCCAGCAGTGAGTCTCGGGGGAAAAATTCACCCCTCCACTTT
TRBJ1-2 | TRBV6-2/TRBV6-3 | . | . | CASSYARPSNYGYTF | TGTGCCAGCAGTTACGCCCGACCCTCTAACTATGGCTACACCTTC
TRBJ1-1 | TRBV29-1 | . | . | CSVSEDPRTEAFF | TGCAGCGTCTCAGAGGATCCGAGGACTGAAGCTTTCTTT
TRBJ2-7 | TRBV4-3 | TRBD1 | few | CASSQDTGGAGAAEQYF | TGCGCCAGCAGCCAAGACACAGGGGGCGCCGGGGCGGCCGAGCAGTACTTC
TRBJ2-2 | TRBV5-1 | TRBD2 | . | CASSLWALAGEVTGELFF | TGCGCCAGCAGCTTGTGGGCGCTAGCGGGAGAGGTCACCGGGGAGCTGTTTTTT
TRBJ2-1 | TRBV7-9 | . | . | CASSFPGQANEQFF | TGTGCCAGCAGCTTTCCGGGACAAGCCAATGAGCAGTTCTTC
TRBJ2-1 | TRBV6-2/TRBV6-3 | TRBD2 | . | CASSYIYLAGVAVSYNEQFF | TGTGCCAGCAGTTACATTTATTTAGCGGGGGTGGCAGTCTCCTACAATGAGCAGTTCTTC
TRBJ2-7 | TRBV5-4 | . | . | CASSFEGVPNEQYF | TGTGCCAGCAGCTTTGAGGGAGTCCCTAACGAGCAGTACTTC
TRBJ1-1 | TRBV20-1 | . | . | CSAKEQEAFF | TGCAGTGCAAAGGAACAGGAAGCTTTCTTT
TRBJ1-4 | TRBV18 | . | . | CASSPLSGGEKLFF | TGTGCCAGCTCACCGCTTTCGGGTGGTGAAAAACTGTTTTTT
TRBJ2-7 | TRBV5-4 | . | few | CASSSVGVHEQYF | TGTGCCAGCAGCTCTGTCGGGGTCCACGAGCAGTACTTC
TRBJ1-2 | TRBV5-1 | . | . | CASSLEAGRGITF | TGCGCCAGCAGCTTGGAGGCAGGACGAGGGATCACCTTC
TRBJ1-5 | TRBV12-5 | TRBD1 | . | CASGNDRDRHQPQHF | TGTGCTAGTGGGAACGACAGGGATAGGCATCAGCCCCAGCATTTT
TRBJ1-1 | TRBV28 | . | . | CASSSPSGGATEAFF | TGTGCCAGCAGTTCCCCCAGTGGGGGGGCTACTGAAGCTTTCTTT
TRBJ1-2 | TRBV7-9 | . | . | CASSPNRVDYGYTF | TGTGCCAGCAGCCCGAACAGGGTAGACTATGGCTACACCTTC
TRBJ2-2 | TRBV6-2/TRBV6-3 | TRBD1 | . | CASGRDRKSGELFF | TGTGCCAGCGGCCGGGACAGGAAGTCCGGGGAGCTGTTTTTT
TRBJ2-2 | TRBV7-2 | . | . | CASSTRQVNTGELFF | TGTGCCAGCAGCACCCGACAGGTTAACACCGGGGAGCTGTTTTTT
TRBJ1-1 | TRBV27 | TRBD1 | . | CASSTRTGRKAFF | TGTGCCAGCAGTACTCGGACAGGTCGGAAAGCTTTCTTT
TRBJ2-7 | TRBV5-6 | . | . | CASSFTSGYEQYF | TGTGCCAGCAGCTTTACTAGTGGGTACGAGCAGTACTTC
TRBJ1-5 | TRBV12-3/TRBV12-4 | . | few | CASSLGQGPQHF | TGTGCCAGCAGTTTAGGCCAGGGGCCCCAGCATTTT
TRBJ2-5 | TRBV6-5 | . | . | CASRADRETQYF | TGTGCCAGCAGGGCCGATAGAGAGACCCAGTACTTC